This T cell receptor (beta chain) was recorded in a study of T cell changes during pregnancy in multiple sclerosis. V lost 2 bases and J lost 1, with 5 bases in between. This CDR3 contains 14 residues. Germline V gives CDR1 KGHSH, CDR2 LQKENI. Clones were read by immunoSEQ multiplex PCR, and TCRdb kept only the in-frame ones, dropping some. The data hold nearly 110,000 clones, with 85% to 95% observed a single time. The clonotype comes from a female donor with multiple sclerosis, enrolled in a pregnancy study. The chain joins TRBV18 to TRBJ2-2; D gene uncertain. The specimen comprised peripheral blood, sampled after pregnancy. The CDR3 sequence is CASSPGQNTGELFF. The CDR3 DNA reads TGTGCCAGCTCACCAGGGCAGAACACCGGGGAGCTGTTTTTT.